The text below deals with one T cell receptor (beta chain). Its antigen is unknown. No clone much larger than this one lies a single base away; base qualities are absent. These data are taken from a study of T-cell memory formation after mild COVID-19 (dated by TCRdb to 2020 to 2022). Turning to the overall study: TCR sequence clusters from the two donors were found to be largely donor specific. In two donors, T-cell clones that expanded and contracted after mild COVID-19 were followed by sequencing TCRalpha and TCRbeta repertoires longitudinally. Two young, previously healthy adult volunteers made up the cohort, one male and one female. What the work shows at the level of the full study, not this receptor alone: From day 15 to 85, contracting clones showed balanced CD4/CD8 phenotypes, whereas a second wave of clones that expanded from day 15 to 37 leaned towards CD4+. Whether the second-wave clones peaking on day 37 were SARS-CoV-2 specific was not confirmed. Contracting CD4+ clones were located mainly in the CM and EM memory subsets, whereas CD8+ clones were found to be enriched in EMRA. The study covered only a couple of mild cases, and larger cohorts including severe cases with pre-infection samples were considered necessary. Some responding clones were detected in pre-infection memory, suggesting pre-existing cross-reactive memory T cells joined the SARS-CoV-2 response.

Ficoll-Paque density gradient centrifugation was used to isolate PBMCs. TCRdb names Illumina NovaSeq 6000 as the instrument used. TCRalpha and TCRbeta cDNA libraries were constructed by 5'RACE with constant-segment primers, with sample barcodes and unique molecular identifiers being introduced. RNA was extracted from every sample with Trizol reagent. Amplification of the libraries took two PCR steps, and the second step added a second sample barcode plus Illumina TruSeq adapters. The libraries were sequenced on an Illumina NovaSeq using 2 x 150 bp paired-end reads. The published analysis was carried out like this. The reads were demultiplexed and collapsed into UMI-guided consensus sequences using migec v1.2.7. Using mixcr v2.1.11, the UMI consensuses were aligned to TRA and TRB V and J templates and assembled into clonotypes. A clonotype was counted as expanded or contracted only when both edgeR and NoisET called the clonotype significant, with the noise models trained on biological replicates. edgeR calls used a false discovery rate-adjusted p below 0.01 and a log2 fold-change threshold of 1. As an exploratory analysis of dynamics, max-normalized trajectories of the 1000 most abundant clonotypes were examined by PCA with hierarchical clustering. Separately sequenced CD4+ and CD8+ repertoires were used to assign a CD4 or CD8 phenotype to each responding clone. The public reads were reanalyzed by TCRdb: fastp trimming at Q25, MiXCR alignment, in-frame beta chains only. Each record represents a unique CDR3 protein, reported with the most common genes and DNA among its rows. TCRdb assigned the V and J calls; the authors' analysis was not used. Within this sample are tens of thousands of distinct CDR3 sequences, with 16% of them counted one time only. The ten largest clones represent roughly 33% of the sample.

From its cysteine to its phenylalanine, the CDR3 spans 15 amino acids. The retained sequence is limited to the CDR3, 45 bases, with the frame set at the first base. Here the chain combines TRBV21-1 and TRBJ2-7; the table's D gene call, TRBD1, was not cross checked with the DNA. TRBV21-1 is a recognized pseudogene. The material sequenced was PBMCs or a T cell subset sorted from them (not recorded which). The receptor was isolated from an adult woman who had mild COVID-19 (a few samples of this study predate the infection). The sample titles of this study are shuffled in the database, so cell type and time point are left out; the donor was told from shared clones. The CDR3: CASSKSGTPAHEQYF. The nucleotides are TGTGCCAGCAGCAAAAGTGGGACCCCAGCCCACGAGCAGTACTTC.